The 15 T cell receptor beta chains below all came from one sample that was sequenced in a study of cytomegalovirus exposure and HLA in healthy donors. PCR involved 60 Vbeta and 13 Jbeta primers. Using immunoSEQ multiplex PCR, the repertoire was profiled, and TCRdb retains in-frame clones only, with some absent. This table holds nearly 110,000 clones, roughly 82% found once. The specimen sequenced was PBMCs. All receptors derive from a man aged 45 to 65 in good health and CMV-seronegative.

Written as DNA, the CDR3 is TGCGCCAGCAGCTGGGGGGCGAGCGGGGGGTACAATGAGCAGTTCTTC. Translating it yields CASSWGASGGYNEQFF. J is TRBJ2-1 and V is TRBV5-1, with 9 bases lining up with TRBD2. Germline CDR1 SGHRS, CDR2 YFSETQ. The trim removed 3 bases at V and 4 bases at J, leaving 8 bases unmatched. This CDR3 has 16 amino acids.

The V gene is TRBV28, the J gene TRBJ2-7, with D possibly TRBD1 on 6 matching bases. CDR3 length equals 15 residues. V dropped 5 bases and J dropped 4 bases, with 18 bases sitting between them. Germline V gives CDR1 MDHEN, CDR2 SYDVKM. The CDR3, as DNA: TGTGCCAGCAGTACCTGGGAACCGGGACATTACGAGCAGTACGTC. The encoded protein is CASSTWEPGHYEQYV.

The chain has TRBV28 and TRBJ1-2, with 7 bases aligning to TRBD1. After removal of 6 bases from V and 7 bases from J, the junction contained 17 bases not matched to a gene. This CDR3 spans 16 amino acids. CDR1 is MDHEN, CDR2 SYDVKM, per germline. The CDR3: CASSTTNLRQGGGYTF. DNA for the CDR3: TGTGCCAGCAGCACCACTAACCTAAGACAGGGCGGTGGCTACACCTTC.

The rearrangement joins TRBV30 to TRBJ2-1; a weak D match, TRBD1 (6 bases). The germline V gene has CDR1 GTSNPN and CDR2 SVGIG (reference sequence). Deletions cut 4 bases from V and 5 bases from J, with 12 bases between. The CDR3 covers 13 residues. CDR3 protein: CAWTGGQDNEQFF. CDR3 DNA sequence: TGTGCCTGGACTGGGGGCCAAGACAATGAGCAGTTCTTC.

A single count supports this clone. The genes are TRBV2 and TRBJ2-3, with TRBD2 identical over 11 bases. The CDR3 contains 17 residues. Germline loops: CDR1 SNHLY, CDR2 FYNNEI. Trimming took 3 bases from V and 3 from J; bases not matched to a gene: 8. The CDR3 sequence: CASSDSRLAGITDTQYF. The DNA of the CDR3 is TGTGCCAGCAGTGACTCCCGACTAGCGGGGATTACAGATACGCAGTATTTT.

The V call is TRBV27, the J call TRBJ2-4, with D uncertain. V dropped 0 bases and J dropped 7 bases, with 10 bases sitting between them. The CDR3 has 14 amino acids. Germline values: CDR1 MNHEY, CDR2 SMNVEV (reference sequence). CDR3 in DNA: TGTGCCAGCAGTTTATCACTGGCCGGGAACATTCAGTACTTC. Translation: CASSLSLAGNIQYF.

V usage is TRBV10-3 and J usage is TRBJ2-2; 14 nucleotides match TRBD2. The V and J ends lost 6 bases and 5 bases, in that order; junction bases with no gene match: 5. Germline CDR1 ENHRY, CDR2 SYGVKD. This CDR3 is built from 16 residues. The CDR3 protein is CAIRGLAGVRTGELFF. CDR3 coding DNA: TGTGCCATCAGGGGACTAGCGGGGGTCCGAACCGGGGAGCTGTTTTTT.

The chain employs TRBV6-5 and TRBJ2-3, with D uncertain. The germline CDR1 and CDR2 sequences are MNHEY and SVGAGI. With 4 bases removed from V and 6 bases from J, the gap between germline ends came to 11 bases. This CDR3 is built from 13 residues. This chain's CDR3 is CASSSGARDTQYF. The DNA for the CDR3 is TGTGCCAGCAGTTCCGGTGCCCGGGATACGCAGTATTTT.

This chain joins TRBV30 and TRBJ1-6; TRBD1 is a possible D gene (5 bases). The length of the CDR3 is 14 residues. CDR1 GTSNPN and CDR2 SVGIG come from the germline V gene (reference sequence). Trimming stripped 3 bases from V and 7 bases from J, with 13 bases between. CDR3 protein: CAWRAGRENSPLHF. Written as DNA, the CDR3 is TGTGCCTGGAGAGCGGGCAGGGAGAATTCACCCCTCCACTTT.

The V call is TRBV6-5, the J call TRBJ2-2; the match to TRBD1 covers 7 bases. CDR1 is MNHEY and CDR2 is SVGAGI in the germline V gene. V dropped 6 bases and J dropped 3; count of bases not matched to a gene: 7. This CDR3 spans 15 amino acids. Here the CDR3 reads CASSYRDSHTGELFF. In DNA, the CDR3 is TGTGCCAGCAGCTACCGGGACAGCCACACCGGGGAGCTGTTTTTT.

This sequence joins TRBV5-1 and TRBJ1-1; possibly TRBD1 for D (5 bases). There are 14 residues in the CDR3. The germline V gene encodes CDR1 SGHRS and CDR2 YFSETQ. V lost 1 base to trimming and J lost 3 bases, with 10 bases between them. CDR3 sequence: CASSLRGKDTEAFF. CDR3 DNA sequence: TGCGCCAGCAGCTTGAGGGGTAAGGACACTGAAGCTTTCTTT.

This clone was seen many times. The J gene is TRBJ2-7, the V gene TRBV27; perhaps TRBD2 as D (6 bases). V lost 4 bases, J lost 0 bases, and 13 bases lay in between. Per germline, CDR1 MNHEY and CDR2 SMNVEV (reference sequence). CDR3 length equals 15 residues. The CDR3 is CASSSSGPSSYEQYV. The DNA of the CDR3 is TGTGCCAGCAGTTCGAGCGGGCCTAGCTCCTACGAGCAGTACGTC.

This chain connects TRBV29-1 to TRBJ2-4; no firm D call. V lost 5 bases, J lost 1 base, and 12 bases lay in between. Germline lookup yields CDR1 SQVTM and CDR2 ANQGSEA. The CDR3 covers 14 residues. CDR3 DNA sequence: TGCAGCGTTACAACTACTTCGGCCAAAAACATTCAGTACTTC. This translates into CSVTTTSAKNIQYF.

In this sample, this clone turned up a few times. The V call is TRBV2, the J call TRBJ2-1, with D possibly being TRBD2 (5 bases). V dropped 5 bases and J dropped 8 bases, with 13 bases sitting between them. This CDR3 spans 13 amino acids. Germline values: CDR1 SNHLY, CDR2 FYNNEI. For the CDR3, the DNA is TGTGCCAGCAGTCTAAACGTCGGGGATGAGCAGTTCTTC. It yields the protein CASSLNVGDEQFF.

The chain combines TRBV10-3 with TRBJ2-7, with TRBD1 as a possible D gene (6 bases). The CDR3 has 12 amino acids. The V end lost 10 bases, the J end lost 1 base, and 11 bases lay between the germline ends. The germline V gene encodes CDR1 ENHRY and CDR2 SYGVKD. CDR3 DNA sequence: TGTGCCACGCGACAGGAATCCTACGAGCAGTACGTC. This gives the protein CATRQESYEQYV.